This record covers a single TCR beta chain. Primers for the PCR totalled 60 Vbeta and 13 Jbeta. The assay was immunoSEQ multiplex PCR, and TCRdb's table has in-frame clones only and misses some. The sample yields approximately 100,000 clones, about three quarters seen once. The V end lost 5 bases, the J end lost 7 bases, and 9 bases lay between the germline ends. The CDR3 extends over 11 amino acids. Germline-derived CDR1 and CDR2 are MNHEY and SMNVEV (reference sequence). The data are from a study of cytomegalovirus exposure and HLA in healthy donors. The sequencing sample was made of PBMCs. The chain is built from TRBV27 and TRBJ2-7; a weak D match, TRBD1 (5 bases). This TCR was recovered from a woman aged 40 to 50 in good health and CMV-seropositive. CDR3 amino acids: CASSGRGEQYF. The CDR3 DNA is TGTGCCAGCAGTGGAAGGGGTGAGCAGTACTTC.